In this sample, the clone carrying this T cell receptor (beta chain) turned up a few times. What it binds is unknown. The data stem from a study of early T cells in non-severe SARS-CoV-2 infection. The overall study: Sequencing was performed on bulk RNA from unsorted whole blood, leaving chains unpaired.

Findings and caveats of the study: Matches to VDJdb favored anti-spike CD8 responses and missed private and CD4 specificities.

Germline V CDR1 and CDR2: SGHKS, YYEKEE (reference sequence). The V and J ends lost 4 bases and 17 bases, in that order; junction bases with no gene match: 11. This CDR3 contains 12 residues. The TCR library protocol attached unique molecular identifiers to the individual cDNA molecules. TCRdb independently ran MiXCR on the 5' RACE reads; one entry per CDR3 protein. The sample contains roughly 56,000 distinct CDR3 sequences, roughly 13% of which appear only once. This clonotype originated in an adult who was a healthcare worker with PCR-confirmed SARS-CoV-2 infection or an uninfected control (not recorded which). Sequenced input: whole blood. The gene calls are TRBV5-5 and TRBJ1-4, with 7 nucleotides matching TRBD1. CDR3 DNA: TGTGCCAGCAGCACCGGGACAGTGGTTGCCTTTTTT. As protein: CASSTGTVVAFF.